Presented here are 5 T cell receptor beta chains from one specimen sequenced in a study of CD8 T cells in ankylosing spondylitis. TCRdb reanalysed the 5' RACE reads using MiXCR and keeps one entry per CDR3 protein. This sample has around 250,000 distinct CDR3 sequences, with 32% found just once. Sequenced: blood, either unsorted or a sorted T cell fraction (not recorded which). The receptors were gathered from a male donor with ankylosing spondylitis or in good health (not recorded which).

This clonotype was counted a few times. The chain uses TRBV7-2 and TRBJ1-2; D remains ambiguous. Germline V gene lookup returns CDR1 SGHTA and CDR2 FQGNSA. The CDR3 consists of 17 residues. With 2 bases removed from V and 4 bases from J, the gap between germline ends came to 20 bases. CDR3 sequence reads: CASSLSAGVNLGYGYTF. The CDR3 region has the DNA TGTGCCAGCAGCTTATCGGCAGGTGTCAACCTGGGCTATGGCTACACCTTC.

CDR3 residues: CSVIPFGANTGELFF. The CDR3 coding sequence is TGCAGCGTCATCCCATTCGGTGCGAACACCGGGGAGCTGTTTTTT. J is TRBJ2-2 and V is TRBV29-1; D remains ambiguous. Trimming removed 6 bases from V and 0 bases from J, with 14 bases in between. The CDR3 loop spans 15 amino acids. The germline CDR1 and CDR2 sequences are SQVTM and ANQGSEA.

This chain links TRBV10-3 with TRBJ1-1; D gene ambiguous. The CDR3 contains 13 residues. V gave up 4 bases and J gave up 6 bases, with 12 bases separating them. The germline V gene has CDR1 ENHRY and CDR2 SYGVKD. The CDR3 protein is CAISGIGSAEAFF. The CDR3 nucleotides read TGTGCCATCAGTGGGATAGGGAGCGCTGAAGCTTTCTTT.

The rearrangement links TRBV20-1 to TRBJ2-7; 7 bases are shared with TRBD2. From germline, CDR1 is DFQATT and CDR2 SNEGSKA (reference sequence). The CDR3 runs 13 residues. The CDR3 reads CSMAGTNSYEQYF. CDR3 bases: TGCTCCATGGCCGGGACTAACTCCTACGAGCAGTACTTC.

This clonotype was recorded many times. The genes are TRBV20-1 and TRBJ2-7; D possibly corresponds to TRBD2 (6 bases). The CDR3 contains 13 residues. With 4 bases removed from V and 3 bases from J, the gap between germline ends came to 13 bases. Germline CDR1 and CDR2: DFQATT and SNEGSKA (reference sequence). CDR3 region: CSATLVGSYEQYF. The CDR3 DNA is TGCAGTGCTACCCTCGTCGGGAGCTACGAGCAGTACTTC.